This TCR beta chain is drawn from a study of cytomegalovirus exposure and HLA in healthy donors. Study results and limitations: With later analysis, a missense DCLRE1C variant became linked to TCR beta V- and J-gene trimming. Some 17,000 TCR beta sequences were associated with HLA alleles at 0.05 false discovery rate in a later analysis. Cytomegalovirus-associated status was assigned to more than 150 TCR beta chains.

Germline assignment: CDR1 MDHEN and CDR2 SYDVKM. Deletions cut 3 bases from V and 8 bases from J, with 19 bases between. The CDR3 extends over 15 amino acids. A single count supports this clone. No antigen is known for it. PCR was performed using 60 Vbeta and 13 Jbeta primers. The assay was immunoSEQ multiplex PCR, and TCRdb's table has in-frame clones only and misses some. This table has 150,000 to 200,000 clones, around three quarters appearing once. Sequencing was done on a sample of PBMCs. The source of this sequence is a woman aged 40 to 50 in good health and CMV-seronegative. This rearrangement joins TRBV28 to TRBJ1-2; TRBD1 is a possible D gene (6 bases). The CDR3 DNA reads TGTGCCAGCAGTTTTTCCCCCACCGAACAGGGCGGCTACACCTTC. Translated: CASSFSPTEQGGYTF.